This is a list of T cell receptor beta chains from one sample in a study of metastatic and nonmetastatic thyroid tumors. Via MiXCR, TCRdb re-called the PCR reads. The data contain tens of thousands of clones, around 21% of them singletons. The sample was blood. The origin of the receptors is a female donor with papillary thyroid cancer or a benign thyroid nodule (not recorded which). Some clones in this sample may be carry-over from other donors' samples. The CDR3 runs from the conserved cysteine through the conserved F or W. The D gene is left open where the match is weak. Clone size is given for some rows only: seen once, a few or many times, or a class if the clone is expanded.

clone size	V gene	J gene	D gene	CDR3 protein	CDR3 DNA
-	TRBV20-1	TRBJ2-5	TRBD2	CSAGGERATQYF	TGCAGTGCTGGGGGGGAGCGGGCGACCCAGTACTTC
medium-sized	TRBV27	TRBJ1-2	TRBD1	CASSSLQGYGYTF	TGTGCCAGCAGTTCCCTACAGGGGTATGGCTACACCTTC
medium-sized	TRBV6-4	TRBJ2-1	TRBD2	CASSDTSGSSYNEQFF	TGTGCCAGCAGTGACACTAGCGGGAGCTCCTACAATGAGCAGTTCTTC
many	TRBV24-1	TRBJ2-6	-	CATSDRGYGSSGANVLTF	TGTGCCACCAGTGATAGGGGGTACGGGAGCTCTGGGGCCAACGTCCTGACTTTC
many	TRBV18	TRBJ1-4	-	CASSRGGAEKLFF	TGTGCCAGCTCACGCGGGGGAGCTGAAAAACTGTTTTTT
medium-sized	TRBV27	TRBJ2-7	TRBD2	CASLRAGGGGSYEQYF	TGTGCCAGCCTCAGGGCGGGGGGCGGAGGGTCCTACGAGCAGTACTTC
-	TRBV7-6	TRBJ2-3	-	CASISRWGADTQYF	TGTGCCAGCATCTCTCGGTGGGGCGCAGATACGCAGTATTTT
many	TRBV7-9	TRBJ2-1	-	CASSLNRAYGEQFF	TGTGCCAGCAGCTTAAATCGAGCTTACGGGGAGCAGTTCTTC
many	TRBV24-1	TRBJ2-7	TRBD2	CATSGGTSGAGGEQYF	TGTGCCACCAGTGGAGGGACTAGCGGGGCAGGTGGAGAGCAGTACTTC
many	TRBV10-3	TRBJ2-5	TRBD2	CAISEGAGGLQETQYF	TGTGCCATCAGTGAGGGAGCGGGGGGGCTCCAAGAGACCCAGTACTTC
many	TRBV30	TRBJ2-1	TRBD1	CAWFGQGLNEQFF	TGTGCCTGGTTTGGACAGGGGTTGAATGAGCAGTTCTTC
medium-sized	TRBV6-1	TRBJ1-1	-	CASSETGMVTEAFF	TGTGCCAGCAGTGAAACAGGGATGGTGACTGAAGCTTTCTTT
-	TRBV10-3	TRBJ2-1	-	CAISERSHITYNEQFF	TGTGCCATCAGTGAGAGGTCCCACATCACCTACAATGAGCAGTTCTTC
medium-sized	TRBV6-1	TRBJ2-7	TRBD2	CASRPAGGLLSYEQYF	TGTGCCAGCAGACCAGCGGGAGGGCTGCTATCCTACGAGCAGTACTTC
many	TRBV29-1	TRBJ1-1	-	CSVDRTDTEAFF	TGCAGCGTTGACAGGACGGACACTGAAGCTTTCTTT
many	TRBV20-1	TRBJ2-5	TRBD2	CSAITSGGFQETQYF	TGCAGTGCGATAACTAGCGGGGGGTTCCAAGAGACCCAGTACTTC
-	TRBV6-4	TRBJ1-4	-	CASSEVPGQSEKLFF	TGTGCCAGCAGTGAGGTCCCAGGTCAAAGCGAAAAACTGTTTTTT
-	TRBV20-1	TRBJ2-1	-	CSARDGRASLNEQFF	TGCAGTGCTAGAGATGGGCGGGCTAGTTTGAATGAGCAGTTCTTC
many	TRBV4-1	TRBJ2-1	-	CASSQDSVGSSYNEQFF	TGCGCCAGCAGCCAAGATAGTGTCGGAAGCTCCTACAATGAGCAGTTCTTC
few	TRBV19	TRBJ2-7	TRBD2	CASSMGTSGAQYF	TGTGCCAGTAGTATGGGGACTAGCGGGGCGCAGTACTTC
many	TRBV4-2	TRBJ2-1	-	CASSLFSGESYNEQFF	TGTGCCAGCAGCCTTTTCTCGGGGGAGTCCTACAATGAGCAGTTCTTC
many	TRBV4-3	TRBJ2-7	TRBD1	CASSLNRDSYYEQYF	TGCGCCAGCAGCCTAAATCGGGACAGCTACTACGAGCAGTACTTC
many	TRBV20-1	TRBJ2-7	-	CSARGEGPVEQYF	TGCAGTGCCAGGGGGGAGGGCCCGGTCGAGCAGTACTTC
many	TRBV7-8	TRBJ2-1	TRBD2	CASSLSGGVSNEQFF	TGTGCCAGCAGTTTAAGCGGGGGGGTGTCAAATGAGCAGTTCTTC
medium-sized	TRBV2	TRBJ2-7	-	CASSPDFRDEQYF	TGTGCCAGCAGTCCGGACTTCCGGGACGAGCAGTACTTC
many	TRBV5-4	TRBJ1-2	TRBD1	CASSPGQGATNYGYTF	TGTGCCAGCAGCCCCGGACAGGGGGCAACTAACTATGGCTACACCTTC
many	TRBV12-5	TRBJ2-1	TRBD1	CASGLVLNFWDRESNEQFF	TGTGCTAGTGGTTTGGTACTTAATTTCTGGGACAGGGAAAGCAATGAGCAGTTCTTC
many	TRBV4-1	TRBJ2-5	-	CASSQVRGETQYF	TGCGCCAGCAGCCAAGTAAGGGGAGAGACCCAGTACTTC
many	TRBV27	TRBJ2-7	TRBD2	CASSSLGASGGGPGEQYF	TGTGCCAGCAGTTCACTCGGGGCCTCGGGGGGAGGGCCAGGGGAGCAGTACTTC
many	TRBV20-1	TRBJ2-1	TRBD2	CSAAGGGGDWYNEQFF	TGCAGTGCTGCCGGTGGGGGGGGTGATTGGTACAATGAGCAGTTCTTC
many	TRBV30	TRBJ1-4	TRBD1	CAWNRDRGPVTNEKLFF	TGTGCCTGGAACCGGGACAGGGGGCCTGTAACTAATGAAAAACTGTTTTTT
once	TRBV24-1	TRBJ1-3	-	CANSDSGTGNTIYF	TGTGCAAACAGTGATTCAGGGACTGGAAACACCATATATTTT
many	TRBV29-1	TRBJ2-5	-	CSVGDNQETQYF	TGCAGCGTTGGGGACAACCAAGAGACCCAGTACTTC
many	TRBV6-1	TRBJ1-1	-	CASSSWTQNTEAFF	TGTGCCAGCAGTTCCTGGACACAGAACACTGAAGCTTTCTTT
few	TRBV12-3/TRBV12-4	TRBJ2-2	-	CASTLDTDTGELFF	TGTGCCAGCACCCTGGACACGGACACCGGGGAGCTGTTTTTT
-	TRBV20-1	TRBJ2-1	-	CSAGRRSYNEQFF	TGCAGTGCTGGGAGAAGGAGTTACAATGAGCAGTTCTTC
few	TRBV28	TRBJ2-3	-	CASVVLSETQYF	TGTGCCAGCGTTGTGCTATCGGAAACGCAGTATTTT
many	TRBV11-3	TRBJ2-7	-	CASSSITDGSSYEQYF	TGTGCCAGCAGCTCGATCACAGACGGAAGCTCCTACGAGCAGTACTTC
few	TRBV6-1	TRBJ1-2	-	CASSQQGSGGYTF	TGTGCCAGTAGTCAACAGGGCTCTGGAGGCTACACCTTC
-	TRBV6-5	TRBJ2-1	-	CASNYPLPGGAYNEQFF	TGTGCCAGCAATTACCCCTTGCCAGGCGGGGCCTACAATGAACAGTTCTTC
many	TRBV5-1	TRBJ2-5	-	CASSLGQIQETQYF	TGCGCCAGCAGCTTGGGACAGATACAAGAGACCCAGTACTTC
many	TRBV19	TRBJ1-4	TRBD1	CASKVDRGNEKLFF	TGTGCCAGTAAGGTCGACAGGGGGAATGAAAAACTGTTTTTT
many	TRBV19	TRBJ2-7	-	CASSMDYLRSEQYF	TGTGCCAGTAGTATGGATTACTTACGTTCCGAGCAGTACTTC
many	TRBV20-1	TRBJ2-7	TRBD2	CSARETASGYEQYF	TGCAGTGCTAGAGAAACGGCTAGCGGCTACGAGCAGTACTTC
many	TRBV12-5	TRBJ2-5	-	CASGLVPGGETQYF	TGTGCTAGTGGTTTGGTACCTGGGGGAGAGACCCAGTACTTC
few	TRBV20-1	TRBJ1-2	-	CSARDPMARNTNGYTF	TGCAGTGCTAGAGATCCCATGGCGAGAAATACCAATGGTTACACCTTC
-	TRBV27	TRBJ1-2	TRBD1	CASSTEQGGLYGYTF	TGTGCCAGCAGCACTGAACAGGGGGGGTTGTATGGCTACACCTTC
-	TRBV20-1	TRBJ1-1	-	CSAMEGLNNEAFF	TGCAGCGCCATGGAGGGCCTGAACAATGAAGCTTTCTTT
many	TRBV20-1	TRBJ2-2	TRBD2	CSAEGRGVTGELFF	TGCAGTGCTGAGGGGCGGGGGGTCACCGGGGAGCTGTTTTTT
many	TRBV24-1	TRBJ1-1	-	CATKGVGDTEAFF	TGTGCCACCAAAGGGGTAGGGGACACTGAAGCTTTCTTT
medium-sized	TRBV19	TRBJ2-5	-	CASRDSGETQYF	TGTGCCAGTAGAGACTCTGGGGAGACCCAGTACTTC
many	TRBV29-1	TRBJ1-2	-	CSVAHGGDGYTF	TGCAGCGTTGCCCACGGGGGGGATGGCTACACCTTC
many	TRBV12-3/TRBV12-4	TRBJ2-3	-	CASSLLQGGTDTQYF	TGTGCCAGCAGTTTACTACAGGGAGGAACAGATACGCAGTATTTT